This T cell receptor beta chain was found in a study of blood T cell repertoires in COVID-19. This clone was seen only a few times. Seattle enrolled patients during active infection and tracked them longitudinally. Produced via immunoSEQ multiplex PCR; TCRdb's table is partial and in-frame only. The sample has roughly 400,000 clones, 87% seen once. The TCR was taken from an older woman with COVID-19, enrolled during active disease. The sequenced sample was peripheral blood.

In nucleotides, the CDR3 is TGTGCCAGTAGTCCCCGGACAGGGGGCGGAAACACCATATATTTT. It yields the protein CASSPRTGGGNTIYF. The genes are TRBV19 and TRBJ1-3, with TRBD1 matching 11 bases. With 5 bases clipped from V and 4 bases from J, the junction kept 4 bases outside the gene matches. The germline V gene encodes CDR1 LNHDA and CDR2 SQIVND (reference sequence). The CDR3 length is 15 residues.